The 18 T cell receptor beta chains presented below share a single source sample, sequenced in a study of blood T cell repertoires in COVID-19. Libraries were prepared by immunoSEQ multiplex PCR; TCRdb keeps only in-frame clonotypes and omits some of them. The table lists about 140,000 clones, over 75% of them singletons. Sequences were obtained from peripheral blood. These receptors were taken from a man aged 45 to 65 with acute or convalescent COVID-19.

V usage is TRBV12-3 or TRBV12-4 and J usage is TRBJ1-1; possible D gene TRBD1, 6 bases. Trimming took 5 bases from V and 9 from J, leaving 13 bases between them. The CDR3 covers 12 residues. CDR3 DNA: TGTGCCAGCAGTACCTGGACAGAGAAAGCTTTCTTT. It translates to CASSTWTEKAFF.

The chain is built from TRBV28 and TRBJ2-1; a weak D match, TRBD2 (6 bases). V dropped 5 bases and J dropped 2 bases, with 13 bases sitting between them. The CDR3 is 15 amino acids. The germline V gene has CDR1 MDHEN and CDR2 SYDVKM. The CDR3 region has the DNA TGTGCCAGCAGTCCCCGGACTACTCCCTACAATGAGCAGTTCTTC. It translates to CASSPRTTPYNEQFF.

The V gene is TRBV5-1, the J gene TRBJ2-7, with 8 bases that match TRBD1. V shed 4 bases and J 0 bases; nucleotides not matched to a gene: 3. Germline lookup yields CDR1 SGHRS and CDR2 YFSETQ. CDR3 length: 14 amino acids. The CDR3 loop is CASSTGGRSYEQYF. The DNA for the CDR3 is TGCGCCAGCAGCACAGGGGGACGCTCCTACGAGCAGTACTTC.

The V gene is TRBV9, the J gene TRBJ2-5; 12 nucleotides match TRBD2. The CDR3 spans 17 residues. Germline V CDR1 and CDR2: SGDLS, YYNGEE. V shed 1 base, J shed 5 bases, and the junction held 9 bases outside the gene matches. In DNA form, the CDR3 reads TGTGCCAGCAGCGTATCCGCTAGCGGGGGGGGTTTTGAGACCCAGTACTTC. Translating it yields CASSVSASGGGFETQYF.

J is TRBJ1-5 and V is TRBV5-1, with no clear D. The CDR3 has 13 amino acids. The V gene's germline CDR1 is SGHRS and CDR2 YFSETQ. V lost 0 bases, J lost 6 bases, and 7 bases lay in between. The CDR3 sequence: CASSLETVQPQHF. In nucleotides, the CDR3 is TGCGCCAGCAGCTTGGAAACAGTTCAGCCCCAGCATTTT.

The V call is TRBV6-6, the J call TRBJ2-2; 8 nucleotides agree with TRBD1. Per germline, CDR1 MNHNY and CDR2 SVGAGI (reference sequence). The length of the CDR3 is 13 residues. The V segment lost 8 bases and the J segment 5 bases; nucleotides outside the gene matches: 4. CDR3 coding DNA: TGTGCCAGCCGGGGACAGGATACCGGGGAGCTGTTTTTT. Its protein product is CASRGQDTGELFF.

The chain employs TRBV4-1 and TRBJ1-1; 8 bases fit TRBD1. V was pared by 7 bases and J by 1 base, with 5 bases of the junction left unmatched. There are 14 residues in the CDR3. The germline V gene encodes CDR1 MGHRA and CDR2 YSYEKL. The DNA for the CDR3 is TGCGCCAGCAAGACAGGGGTCCCGAACACTGAAGCTTTCTTT. Amino acid sequence: CASKTGVPNTEAFF.

V and J are TRBV10-2 and TRBJ2-7; the match to TRBD1 covers 8 bases. The length of the CDR3 is 15 residues. Germline-derived CDR1 and CDR2 are WSHSY and SAAADI. After removal of 3 bases from V and 4 bases from J, the junction contained 8 bases not matched to a gene. CDR3 in amino acids: CASSDPGDRGYEQYF. The CDR3 DNA is TGCGCCAGCAGTGATCCCGGAGACAGGGGATACGAGCAGTACTTC.

This clone was seen only once. V and J are TRBV19 and TRBJ1-6; D gene unclear. This CDR3 spans 15 amino acids. Trimming removed 4 bases from V and 7 bases from J, with 14 bases in between. Germline assignment: CDR1 LNHDA and CDR2 SQIVND (reference sequence). This CDR3 reads CASSTTSDVNSPLHF. The CDR3 DNA sequence: TGTGCCAGTAGTACAACATCAGATGTGAATTCACCCCTCCACTTT.

The gene calls are TRBV6-5 and TRBJ1-1; weak D call: TRBD1 (6 bases). The germline gives CDR1 MNHEY, CDR2 SVGAGI. CDR3 size: 14 residues. V shed 5 bases and J shed 2 bases, with 12 bases lying between them. The CDR3 DNA reads as TGTGCCAGCAGTCAACGGACAGTTAACACTGAAGCTTTCTTT. The encoded protein is CASSQRTVNTEAFF.

The chain couples TRBV6-1 to TRBJ1-6; 7 bases map to TRBD1. The CDR3 runs 16 residues. J gave up 3 bases and V 4 bases, and 6 bases lay outside the gene matches. The germline V gene encodes CDR1 MNHNS and CDR2 SASEGT. Written as DNA, the CDR3 is TGTGCCAGCAGTGGCACCGGGACAGACTATAATTCACCCCTCCACTTT. Translation gives CASSGTGTDYNSPLHF.

This chain links TRBV19 with TRBJ1-4; no definite D call. The V end lost 3 bases, the J end lost 9 bases, and 14 bases lay between the germline ends. The CDR3 spans 14 residues. The germline CDR1 and CDR2 sequences are LNHDA and SQIVND (reference sequence). In DNA form, the CDR3 reads TGTGCCAGTAGTATCGACCGACAAATCCAAAAACTGTTTTTT. Its translation: CASSIDRQIQKLFF.

The chain uses TRBV4-1 and TRBJ2-7; a possible D gene is TRBD1 (6 bases). CDR3 length: 13 amino acids. Germline assignment: CDR1 MGHRA and CDR2 YSYEKL. Deletions cut 4 bases from V and 2 bases from J, with 9 bases between. Here the CDR3 DNA reads TGCGCCAGCAGCCTCCGGACAGCCTACGAGCAGTACTTC. Its translation is CASSLRTAYEQYF.

V is TRBV29-1 and J is TRBJ1-1, with no clear D. V lost 7 bases and J 2 bases, leaving 8 bases between the germline ends. The CDR3 runs 11 residues. In germline, CDR1 is SQVTM, CDR2 ANQGSEA. In DNA, the CDR3 is TGCAGCGAATCCCAAAACACTGAAGCTTTCTTT. It encodes CSESQNTEAFF.

The V call is TRBV7-6, the J call TRBJ1-6; D remains unclear. CDR1 SGHVS and CDR2 FNYEAQ come from the germline V gene. With 4 bases removed from V and 7 bases from J, the gap between germline ends came to 5 bases. The length of the CDR3 is 12 residues. The CDR3 spells CASSSVNSPLHF. In DNA, the CDR3 is TGTGCCAGCAGCTCGGTAAATTCACCCCTCCACTTT.

The chain is built from TRBV24-1 and TRBJ2-5; no firm D call. In germline, CDR1 is KGHDR, CDR2 SFDVKD. This CDR3 contains 12 residues. V was pared by 9 bases and J by 5 bases, with 12 bases between. CDR3 sequence: CATPPYYETQYF. CDR3 nucleotide sequence: TGTGCCACCCCCCCCTACTATGAGACCCAGTACTTC.

The chain employs TRBV18 and TRBJ2-3; D ambiguous. Germline CDR1 KGHSH, CDR2 LQKENI. The CDR3 is made up of 13 amino acids. V was shortened by 5 bases and J by 2 bases, with 8 bases between the two germline ends. In DNA form, the CDR3 reads TGTGCCAGCTCAACGGGTCCCACAGATACGCAGTATTTT. Its translation is CASSTGPTDTQYF. The full variable domain, its missing parts supplied by reference TRBV18 and TRBJ2-3, is NAGVMQNPRHLVRRRGQEARLRCSPMKGHSHVYWYRQLPEEGLKFMVYLQKENIIDESGMPKERFSAEFPKEGPSILRIQQVVRGDSAAYFCASSTGPTDTQYFGPGTRLTVL.

The chain is built from TRBV5-1 and TRBJ1-4; a weak D match, TRBD1 (6 bases). With 3 bases removed from V and 8 bases from J, the gap between germline ends came to 11 bases. CDR3 size: 13 residues. Germline V CDR1 and CDR2: SGHRS, YFSETQ. The CDR3: CASSSGVKEKLFF. DNA for the CDR3: TGCGCCAGCAGCTCAGGGGTGAAGGAAAAACTGTTTTTT.